What follows are 8 T cell receptor beta chains derived from one specimen sequenced in a study of long-term antiretroviral therapy in people with HIV. Running of the v3.0 immunoSEQ assay took place at survey level. Clones were sequenced by immunoSEQ multiplex PCR, and TCRdb holds only the in-frame ones, with some missing. The repertoire holds approximately 45,000 clones, with roughly 86% as singletons. This specimen consisted of unsorted PBMCs, obtained 0.1 years before starting antiretroviral therapy. The source is a woman aged 45-60 years with HIV.

This chain links TRBV30 with TRBJ1-3, with unresolved D. CDR1 GTSNPN and CDR2 SVGIG come from the germline V gene (reference sequence). The CDR3 has 12 amino acids. Trimming took 4 bases from V and 1 from J, leaving 5 bases between them. This chain's CDR3 is CAWTASGNTIYF. The CDR3 nucleotides are TGTGCCTGGACAGCGTCTGGAAACACCATATATTTT.

This chain connects TRBV10-3 to TRBJ1-2; the D is unclear. V was shortened by 7 bases and J by 2 bases, with 14 bases between the two germline ends. CDR3 length equals 14 residues. Germline V gives CDR1 ENHRY, CDR2 SYGVKD. The CDR3 loop is CAITGGFGNYGYTF. The CDR3 bases are TGTGCCATCACGGGTGGGTTCGGGAACTATGGCTACACCTTC.

The chain employs TRBV2 and TRBJ2-3, with no clear D. Germline CDR1 and CDR2: SNHLY and FYNNEI. The CDR3 is 14 amino acids. Trimming removed 7 bases at V and 6 bases at J, with 17 bases between. Here the CDR3 DNA reads TGTGCCAGCACGCCGACCCAGGCTACCGATACGCAGTATTTT. Protein product: CASTPTQATDTQYF.

This chain connects TRBV6-6 to TRBJ2-5, with D uncertain. Germline V gene lookup returns CDR1 MNHNY and CDR2 SVGAGI (reference sequence). The CDR3 covers 14 residues. Trimming pared 0 bases from V and 0 bases from J, leaving 5 bases between. CDR3 DNA: TGTGCCAGCAGTTACTCTGAGGACCAAGAGACCCAGTACTTC. Protein: CASSYSEDQETQYF.

This clone was seen just once. This chain uses TRBV29-1 with TRBJ2-1; TRBD2 aligns across 7 bases. Germline values: CDR1 SQVTM, CDR2 ANQGSEA. The CDR3 sequence is 14 residues long. J gave up 0 bases and V 6 bases, and 5 bases lay outside the gene matches. DNA of the CDR3: TGCAGCGTGGGAAGCGGGACCTCCTACAATGAGCAGTTCTTC. Its protein product is CSVGSGTSYNEQFF.

The V gene is TRBV4-3, the J gene TRBJ1-2, with D unresolved. The CDR3 is made up of 14 amino acids. The V gene's germline CDR1 is LGHNA and CDR2 YSLEER. Trimming removed 0 bases from V and 2 bases from J, with 7 bases in between. The DNA of the CDR3 is TGCGCCAGCAGCCAAGATCGGACCAACTATGGCTACACCTTC. Amino acid sequence: CASSQDRTNYGYTF.

CDR3: CASSPEGGANSPLHF. In nucleotides, the CDR3 is TGTGCCAGCAGTCCCGAAGGAGGGGCTAATTCACCCCTCCACTTT. The V call is TRBV6-4, the J call TRBJ1-6; weak D call: TRBD1 (5 bases). Germline CDR1 reads MRHNA; CDR2 reads SNTAGT. V dropped 5 bases and J dropped 6 bases, with 14 bases sitting between them. The CDR3 extends over 15 amino acids.

This sequence joins TRBV5-4 and TRBJ2-3, with D perhaps matching TRBD1 (5 bases). Germline V lookup: CDR1 SGHNT, CDR2 YYREEE (reference sequence). With 6 bases removed from V and 0 bases from J, the gap between germline ends came to 29 bases. The CDR3 has 20 amino acids. Here the CDR3 DNA reads TGTGCCAGCAAAGACCAACGATGGGCCTGGGGCCCCTCTAGCACAGATACGCAGTATTTT. Its translation is CASKDQRWAWGPSSTDTQYF.